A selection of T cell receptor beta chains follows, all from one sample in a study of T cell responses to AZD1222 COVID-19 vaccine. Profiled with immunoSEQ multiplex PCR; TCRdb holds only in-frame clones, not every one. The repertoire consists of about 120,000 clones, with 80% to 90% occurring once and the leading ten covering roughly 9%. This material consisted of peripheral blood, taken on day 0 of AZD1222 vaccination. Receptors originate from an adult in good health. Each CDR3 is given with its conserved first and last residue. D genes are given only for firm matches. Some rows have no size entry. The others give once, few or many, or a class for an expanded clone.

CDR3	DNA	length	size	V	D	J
CASSQDSVEQYF	TGTGCCAGCAGCCAAGATTCAGTCGAGCAGTACTTC	12	-	TRBV14	-	TRBJ2-7
CASSDPLLAYGYTF	TGTGCCAGCAGTGACCCTTTGCTTGCCTATGGCTACACCTTC	14	-	TRBV2	-	TRBJ1-2
CASSSPGAANYGYTF	TGTGCCAGCAGTTCCCCAGGAGCAGCTAACTATGGCTACACCTTC	15	-	TRBV28	-	TRBJ1-2
CASSFLSGIGTGELFF	TGTGCCAGCTCATTCCTTAGCGGGATTGGCACCGGGGAGCTGTTTTTT	16	-	TRBV18	TRBD2	TRBJ2-2
CASRAGGHQPQHF	TGTGCCAGCAGGGCAGGGGGCCATCAGCCCCAGCATTTT	13	-	TRBV12-3/TRBV12-4	TRBD1	TRBJ1-5
CASQTGQGLFDEQFF	TGTGCCAGCCAGACGGGACAGGGGCTTTTTGATGAGCAGTTCTTC	15	-	TRBV25-1	TRBD1	TRBJ2-1
CASRGTSSGNTIYF	TGTGCCAGCAGGGGGACAAGCTCGGGAAACACCATATATTTT	14	-	TRBV7-9	-	TRBJ1-3
CASSLGLTSLQYF	TGTGCCAGCAGCTTAGGTTTGACTAGCTTGCAGTACTTC	13	once	TRBV11-2	TRBD2	TRBJ2-7
CASSLVGPPNTGELFF	TGTGCCAGCAGCTTAGTAGGGCCCCCGAACACCGGGGAGCTGTTTTTT	16	-	TRBV11-3	-	TRBJ2-2
CASSYEQGSYEQYF	TGTGCCAGCAGTTACGAACAGGGATCCTACGAGCAGTACTTC	14	-	TRBV6-5	-	TRBJ2-7
CASSSKGLADYEQYF	TGTGCCAGCAGCTCCAAGGGACTAGCGGACTACGAGCAGTACTTC	15	-	TRBV7-9	TRBD2	TRBJ2-7
CASSSRQSDTQYF	TGTGCCAGCAGCTCGAGACAATCAGATACGCAGTATTTT	13	-	TRBV7-9	-	TRBJ2-3
CSAGTALNTEAFF	TGCAGCGCCGGGACGGCTCTGAACACTGAAGCTTTCTTT	13	-	TRBV29-1	-	TRBJ1-1
CASSSGLAGVADTQYF	TGTGCCAGCAGCTCTGGACTAGCGGGGGTGGCAGATACGCAGTATTTT	16	-	TRBV5-5	TRBD2	TRBJ2-3
CASSKRGYRDRGNTIYF	TGTGCCAGCAGCAAAAGGGGTTACCGGGACAGAGGAAACACCATATATTTT	17	-	TRBV21-1	-	TRBJ1-3
CASRSPPGLLLEQYF	TGTGCCAGCAGATCACCTCCGGGACTCCTTCTGGAGCAGTACTTC	15	medium-sized	TRBV6-5	-	TRBJ2-7
CASSLAGQSYNEQFF	TGTGCCAGCAGCTTGGCCGGACAGTCCTACAATGAGCAGTTCTTC	15	-	TRBV5-4	-	TRBJ2-1
CASSEVERRRIYEQYF	TGTGCCAGCAGTGAAGTAGAACGGAGGCGAATCTACGAGCAGTACTTC	16	-	TRBV6-1	-	TRBJ2-7
CASSLNYEQYF	TGTGCCAGCAGCCTGAACTACGAGCAGTACTTC	11	-	TRBV3-1/TRBV3-2	-	TRBJ2-7
CASSRTAGWNQPQHF	TGCGCCAGCAGCCGAACGGCAGGGTGGAATCAGCCCCAGCATTTT	15	-	TRBV10-1	-	TRBJ1-5
CASGFGRTGGYEQYF	TGTGCCAGCGGTTTCGGCCGGACAGGGGGCTACGAGCAGTACTTC	15	once	TRBV6-5	TRBD1	TRBJ2-7
CASSESTDSNTEAFF	TGTGCCAGCAGTGAATCGACAGATTCTAACACTGAAGCTTTCTTT	15	-	TRBV25-1	-	TRBJ1-1
CASSQDNEQFF	TGTGCCAGCAGCCAAGATAATGAGCAGTTCTTC	11	-	TRBV4-2	-	TRBJ2-1
CASSQSPYGYTF	TGTGCCAGCAGCCAATCGCCCTATGGCTACACCTTC	12	-	TRBV16	-	TRBJ1-2
CASSLDWVRPTEDEQYF	TGTGCCAGCAGCTTAGATTGGGTGCGACCAACCGAAGACGAGCAGTACTTC	17	-	TRBV11-2	-	TRBJ2-7
CASRTGGSIADTQYF	TGTGCCAGCAGGACAGGCGGGAGCATCGCAGATACGCAGTATTTT	15	-	TRBV28	-	TRBJ2-3
CASSLGGRDGGKLFF	TGTGCCAGCAGCTTAGGTGGCAGGGATGGTGGAAAACTGTTTTTT	15	once	TRBV7-9	-	TRBJ1-4
CASKSRPSYNEQFF	TGCGCCAGCAAAAGCAGGCCCTCCTACAATGAGCAGTTCTTC	14	few	TRBV10-1	-	TRBJ2-1
CATSSPQLGDHSPLHF	TGTGCCACCAGCAGTCCACAATTAGGGGATCATTCACCCCTCCACTTT	16	few	TRBV15	-	TRBJ1-6
CASRPRDRGYEQYF	TGTGCCAGCAGACCACGGGACAGGGGCTACGAGCAGTACTTC	14	-	TRBV28	TRBD1	TRBJ2-7
CASSQAEGATGNTIYF	TGCGCCAGCAGCCAAGCGGAGGGGGCGACTGGAAACACCATATATTTT	16	-	TRBV4-1	TRBD1	TRBJ1-3
CASSITLTSGEQFF	TGTGCCAGTAGTATCACGCTCACTAGCGGGGAGCAGTTCTTC	14	-	TRBV19	TRBD2	TRBJ2-1
CASSSRTGGNSPLHF	TGTGCCAGCAGCTCGAGGACAGGGGGTAATTCACCCCTCCACTTT	15	-	TRBV7-2	TRBD1	TRBJ1-6
CASSDRGLTEAFF	TGTGCCAGCTCAGACAGGGGGCTGACTGAAGCTTTCTTT	13	-	TRBV25-1	TRBD1	TRBJ1-1
CASRRDSNQPQHF	TGCGCCAGCAGACGAGACAGCAATCAGCCCCAGCATTTT	13	few	TRBV5-1	-	TRBJ1-5